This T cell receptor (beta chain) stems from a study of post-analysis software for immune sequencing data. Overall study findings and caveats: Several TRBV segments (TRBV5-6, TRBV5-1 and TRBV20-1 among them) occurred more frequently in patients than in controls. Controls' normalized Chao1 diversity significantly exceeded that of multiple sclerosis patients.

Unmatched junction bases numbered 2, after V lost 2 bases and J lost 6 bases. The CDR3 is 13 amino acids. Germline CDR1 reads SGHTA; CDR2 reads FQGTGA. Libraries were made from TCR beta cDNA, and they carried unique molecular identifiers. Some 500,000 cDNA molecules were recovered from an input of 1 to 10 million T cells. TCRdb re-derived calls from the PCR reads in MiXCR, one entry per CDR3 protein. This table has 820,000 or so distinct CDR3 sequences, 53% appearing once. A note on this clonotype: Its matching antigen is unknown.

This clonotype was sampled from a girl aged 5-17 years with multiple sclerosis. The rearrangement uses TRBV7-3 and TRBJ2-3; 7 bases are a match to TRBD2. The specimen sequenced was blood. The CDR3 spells CASSLYSGDTQYF. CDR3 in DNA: TGTGCCAGCAGCTTATATAGCGGGGATACGCAGTATTTT.